The sequence of this TCR beta chain was determined in a study of control samples from healthy donors and cancer patients. Only in-frame clones appear in the TCRdb table, and some are missing; sequencing was by immunoSEQ multiplex PCR. The table has fewer than 200,000 clones, 85% to 95% seen once; the top ten hold approximately 4%. The TCR sequence derives from a woman aged 60-70 years in good health. What was sequenced was blood.

CDR3 DNA: TGTGCCAGCAGCGTTTCGCGAGACAATGAGCAGTTCTTC. It codes for CASSVSRDNEQFF. This rearrangement joins TRBV9 to TRBJ2-1; D not certain. CDR1 is SGDLS, CDR2 YYNGEE, per germline. This CDR3 region has 13 residues. V was pared by 2 bases and J by 5 bases, with 8 bases between.